This TCR beta chain was sequenced during a study of early T cells in non-severe SARS-CoV-2 infection. Study overall: Bulk RNA taken from unsorted whole blood was sequenced, leaving chains unpaired.

The germline gives CDR1 DFQATT, CDR2 SNEGSKA (reference sequence). The CDR3 spans 14 residues. With 6 bases clipped from V and 4 bases from J, the junction kept 4 bases outside the gene matches. Molecules of cDNA were individually given unique molecular identifiers that were attached to them. TCRdb re-analysed the 5' RACE reads in MiXCR, keeping a single row per CDR3 protein. Of 60,000 to 80,000 distinct CDR3 sequences listed, less than 15% are singletons. This clonotype was seen ten or more times. Sequencing input: whole blood. V is TRBV20-1 and J is TRBJ2-3; 13 positions agree with TRBD2. This sequence originates from an adult who was a healthcare worker with PCR-confirmed SARS-CoV-2 infection or an uninfected control (not recorded which). This CDR3 reads CSATSGREADTQYF. CDR3 DNA: TGCAGTGCCACTAGCGGGAGGGAGGCAGATACGCAGTATTTT.